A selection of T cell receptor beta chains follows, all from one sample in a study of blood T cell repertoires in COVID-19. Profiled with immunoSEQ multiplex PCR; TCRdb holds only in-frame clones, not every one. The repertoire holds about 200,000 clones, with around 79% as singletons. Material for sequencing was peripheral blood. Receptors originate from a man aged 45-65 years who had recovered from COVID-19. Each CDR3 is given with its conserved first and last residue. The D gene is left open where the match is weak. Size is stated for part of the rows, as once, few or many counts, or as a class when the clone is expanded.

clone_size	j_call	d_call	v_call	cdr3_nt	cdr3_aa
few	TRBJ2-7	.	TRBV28	TGTGCCAGCAGTTGGGGGGGAGCACAGGGGGAAGGCCACGAGCAGTACTTC	CASSWGGAQGEGHEQYF
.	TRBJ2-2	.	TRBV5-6	TGTGCCAGCAGCGAAGGAGGGCCTAACACCGGGGAGCTGTTTTTT	CASSEGGPNTGELFF
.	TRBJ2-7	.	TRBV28	TGTGCCAGCAGTGGCGCCAGGGAGGCGTACGAGCAGTACTTC	CASSGAREAYEQYF
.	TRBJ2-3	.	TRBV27	TGTGCCAGCAGTTTAAACGTCGCGGGTAGCACAGATACGCAGTATTTT	CASSLNVAGSTDTQYF
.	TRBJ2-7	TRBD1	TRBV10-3	TGTGCCATCAGTGGCGACAGGGACTACGAGCAGTACTTC	CAISGDRDYEQYF
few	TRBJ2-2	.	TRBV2	TGTGCCAGCAGTGAACTTAAAACCGGGGAGCTGTTTTTT	CASSELKTGELFF
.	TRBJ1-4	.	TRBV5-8	TGTGCCAGCAGCTTGGCCCCTAGACTCTTTGCAACTAATGAAAAACTGTTTTTT	CASSLAPRLFATNEKLFF
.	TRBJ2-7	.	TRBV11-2	TGTGCCAGCAGCTATTTTGGAGGTAACTACGAGCAGTACTTC	CASSYFGGNYEQYF
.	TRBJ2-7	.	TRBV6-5	TGTGCCAGCAGAAGGGAGGCAACCTACGAGCAGTACTTC	CASRREATYEQYF
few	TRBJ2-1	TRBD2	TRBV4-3	TGCGCCAGCAGCCAAGCAGGGACTAGCGGGGACTACAATGAGCAGTTCTTC	CASSQAGTSGDYNEQFF
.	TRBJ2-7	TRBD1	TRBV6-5	TGTGCCAGCAGAAGAGGGACAGGGAACTACGAGCAGTACTTC	CASRRGTGNYEQYF
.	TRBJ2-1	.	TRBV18	TGTGCCAGCTCACGAGGGTGGGATTCCTACAATGAGCAGTTCTTC	CASSRGWDSYNEQFF
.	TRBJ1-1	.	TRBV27	TGTGCCAGCAGTTTGGACAGAATGAACACTGAAGCTTTCTTT	CASSLDRMNTEAFF
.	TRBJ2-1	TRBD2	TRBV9	TGTGCCAGCAGTTCAGGACTAGCGGAACACAATGAGCAGTTCTTC	CASSSGLAEHNEQFF
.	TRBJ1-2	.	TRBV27	.	CASSSSGLYYGYTF
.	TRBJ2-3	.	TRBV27	TGTGCCAGCAGTTTGGGCAGGGGCAGGGATACGCAGTATTTT	CASSLGRGRDTQYF
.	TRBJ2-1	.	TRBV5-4	TGTGCCAGCAGCTTGGCGGGGGGCAGCTCCTACAATGAGCAGTTCTTC	CASSLAGGSSYNEQFF
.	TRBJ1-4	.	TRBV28	TGTGCCAGCAGTTTAATGGGCAGCTCAACTAATGAAAAACTGTTTTTT	CASSLMGSSTNEKLFF
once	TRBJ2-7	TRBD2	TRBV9	TGTGCCAGCAGCGGTGGGACTACCACCATCTACGAGCAGTACTTC	CASSGGTTTIYEQYF
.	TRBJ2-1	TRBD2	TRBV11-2	TGTGCCAGCAGCTTCAGCCTAGCGGGGGCGGTCTATGAGCAGTTCTTC	CASSFSLAGAVYEQFF
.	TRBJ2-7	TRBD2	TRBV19	TGTGCCAGTAGTACTTCGGGAGGGAGGGGGACCTACGAGCAGTACTTC	CASSTSGGRGTYEQYF
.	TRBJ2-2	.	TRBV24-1	TGTGCCACCAGTTCGGACACCGGGGAGCTGTTTTTT	CATSSDTGELFF
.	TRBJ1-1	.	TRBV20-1	TGCAGTGCTAGTATGCGCCGAGCTTTCTTT	CSASMRRAFF
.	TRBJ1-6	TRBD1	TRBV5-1	TGCGCCAGCAGCTGGACAGGGGGCAATTCACCCCTCCACTTT	CASSWTGGNSPLHF
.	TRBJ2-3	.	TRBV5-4	TGTGCCAGCAGCCAGAAGGGGCCCGTTATGGATACGCAGTATTTT	CASSQKGPVMDTQYF
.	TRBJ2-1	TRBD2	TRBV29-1	TGCAGCGTTGACTTCTACGGGGCGGGGGGTGTGAATGAGCAGTTCTTC	CSVDFYGAGGVNEQFF
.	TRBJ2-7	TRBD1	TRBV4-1	TGCGCCACCGGACAGGGCTACGAGCAGTACTTC	CATGQGYEQYF
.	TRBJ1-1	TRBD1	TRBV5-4	TGTGCCAGCAGCTTGGACAGGGGGCACACTGAAGCTTTCTTT	CASSLDRGHTEAFF
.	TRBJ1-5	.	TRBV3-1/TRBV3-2	TGTGCCAGCAGCCAAGATGCGACAGCAAATCAGCCCCAGCATTTT	CASSQDATANQPQHF
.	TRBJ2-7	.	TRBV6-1	TGTGCCAGCAGTGAAGCGGGGCCATTCTACGAGCAGTACTTC	CASSEAGPFYEQYF
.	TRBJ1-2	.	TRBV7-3	TGTGCCAGCAGCTTAATCCACAATCCCGACTATGGCTACACCTTC	CASSLIHNPDYGYTF
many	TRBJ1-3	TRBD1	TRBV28	TGTGCCAGCAGTCCCTCGACAGGGAGGAACACCATATATTTT	CASSPSTGRNTIYF
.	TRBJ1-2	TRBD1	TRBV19	TGTGCCAGTAGTATGCGACAGGGGATTTTTGGCTACACCTTC	CASSMRQGIFGYTF
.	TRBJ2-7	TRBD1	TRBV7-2	TGTGCCAGCAGCTTGGGGACAGGGGGCCCCTACGAGCAGTACTTC	CASSLGTGGPYEQYF
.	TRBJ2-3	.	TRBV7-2	TGTGCCAGCAGCTTGGGGGGATTCACAGATACGCAGTATTTT	CASSLGGFTDTQYF
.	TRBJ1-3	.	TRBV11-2	TGTGCCAGCAGCTCCGGGGGGGGCGTAGGAAACACCATATATTTT	CASSSGGGVGNTIYF
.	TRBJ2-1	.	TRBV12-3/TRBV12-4	TGTGCCAGCCTACAGGTCTATGAGCAGTTCTTC	CASLQVYEQFF
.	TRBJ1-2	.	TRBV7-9	TGTGCCAGCAGCTTACACAACCGGGGGAACTATGGCTACACCTTC	CASSLHNRGNYGYTF
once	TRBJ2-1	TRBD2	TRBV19	TGTGCCAGTAGTATAGATTACGGACTAGCGGGAGTTAATGAGCAGTTCTTC	CASSIDYGLAGVNEQFF
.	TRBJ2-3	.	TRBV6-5	TGTGCCAGCAGGGGGAGATGGACCACAGATACGCAGTATTTT	CASRGRWTTDTQYF
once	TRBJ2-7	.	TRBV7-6	TGTGCCAGCAGCTCGCCGGCAGGGAACGAGCAGTACTTC	CASSSPAGNEQYF
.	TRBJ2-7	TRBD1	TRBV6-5	TGTGCCAGCACAGGAAGACAGGGATCCTACGAGCAGTACTTC	CASTGRQGSYEQYF
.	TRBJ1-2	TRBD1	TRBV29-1	TGCAGCGTGATGAGGTCAGGGGGCAATGGCTACACCTTC	CSVMRSGGNGYTF
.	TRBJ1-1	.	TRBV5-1	TGCGCCAGCAGCTTGTCGTCCAGGTTGAACACTGAAGCTTTCTTT	CASSLSSRLNTEAFF
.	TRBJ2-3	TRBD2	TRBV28	TGTGCCATCCGAAGAGGGCGGGAGGGGAGCACAGATACGCAGTATTTT	CAIRRGREGSTDTQYF
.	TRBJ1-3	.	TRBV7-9	TGTGCCAGCAGCTTCATTGGAAACACCATATATTTT	CASSFIGNTIYF
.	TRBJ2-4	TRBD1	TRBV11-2	TGTGCCAGCAGCTCCCCCGACAGGGTTCCCAACATTCAGTACTTC	CASSSPDRVPNIQYF
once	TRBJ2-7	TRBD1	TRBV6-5	TGTGCCAGCAGACCCGGACAGGGATTCTACGAGCAGTACTTC	CASRPGQGFYEQYF
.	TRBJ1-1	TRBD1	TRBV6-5	TGTGCCAGCAGTTACCCCGGGACAGGGGCCACTGAAGCTTTCTTT	CASSYPGTGATEAFF